Below, one TCR beta chain is given with its context. The CDR3 has 12 amino acids. V was trimmed by 10 bases and J by 8 bases, leaving 17 bases between them. The V gene's germline CDR1 is MNHEY and CDR2 SVGAGI. This entry belongs to a study of blood T cell repertoires in COVID-19. Here immunoSEQ multiplex PCR was the method, and the copy in TCRdb shows in-frame clones only, minus some. The sample comprises about 410,000 clones, 85% to 90% of which are singletons, and less than 2% rests with the top ten. The source of this sequence is a young woman who had recovered from COVID-19. The chain joins TRBV6-5 to TRBJ1-2, with D possibly matching TRBD1 (5 bases). The specimen sequenced was PBMCs or T cells enriched from blood (not recorded which). CDR3 in amino acids: CATRGRVGGYTF. CDR3 DNA: TGTGCCACCCGTGGCAGGGTTGGAGGCTACACCTTC.